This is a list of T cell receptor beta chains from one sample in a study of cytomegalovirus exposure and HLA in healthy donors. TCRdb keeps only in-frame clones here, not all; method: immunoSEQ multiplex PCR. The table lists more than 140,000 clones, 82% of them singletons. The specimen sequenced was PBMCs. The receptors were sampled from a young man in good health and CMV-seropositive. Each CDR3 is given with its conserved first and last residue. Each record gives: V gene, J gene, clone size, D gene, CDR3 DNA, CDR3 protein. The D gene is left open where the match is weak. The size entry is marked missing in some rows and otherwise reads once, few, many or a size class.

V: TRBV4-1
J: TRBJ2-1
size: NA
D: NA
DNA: TGCGCCAGCAGCCTTACTGCCGGCAATGAGCAGTTCTTC
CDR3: CASSLTAGNEQFF

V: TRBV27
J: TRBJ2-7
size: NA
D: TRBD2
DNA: TGTGCCAGCAGTTTATTGATAGCGGGAGGCGAGCAGTACTTC
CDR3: CASSLLIAGGEQYF

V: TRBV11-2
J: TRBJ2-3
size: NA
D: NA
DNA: TGTGCCAGCAGCTACACAGGCACAGATACGCAGTATTTT
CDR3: CASSYTGTDTQYF

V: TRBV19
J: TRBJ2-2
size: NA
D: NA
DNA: TGTGCCAGTACCAGAGGGAGTAACACCGGGGAGCTGTTTTTT
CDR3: CASTRGSNTGELFF

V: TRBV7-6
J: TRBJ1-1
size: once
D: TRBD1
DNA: TGTGCCAGCAGCTCCTGGACAGGGGACCTCATGAACACTGAAGCTTTCTTT
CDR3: CASSSWTGDLMNTEAFF

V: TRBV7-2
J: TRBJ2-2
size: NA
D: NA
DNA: TGTGCCAGCAGCTTACAGTTCGCCGGGGAGCTGTTTTTT
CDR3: CASSLQFAGELFF

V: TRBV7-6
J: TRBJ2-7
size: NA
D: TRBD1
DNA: TGTGCCAGCAGCCAGGGACAGCACTACGAGCAGTACTTC
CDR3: CASSQGQHYEQYF

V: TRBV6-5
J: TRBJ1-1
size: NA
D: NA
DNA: TGTGCCAGCACCCCCGGACATTGGAACACTGAAGCTTTCTTT
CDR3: CASTPGHWNTEAFF

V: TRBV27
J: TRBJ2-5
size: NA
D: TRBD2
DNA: TGTGCCAGCGGACTAGCGGGGGGCCGGGGAGACCAAGAGACCCAGTACTTC
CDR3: CASGLAGGRGDQETQYF

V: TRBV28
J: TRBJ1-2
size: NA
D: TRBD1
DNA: TGTGCCAGCACCCCGTTGGGACAGGGTGTAGAGAACTATGGCTACACCTTC
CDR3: CASTPLGQGVENYGYTF

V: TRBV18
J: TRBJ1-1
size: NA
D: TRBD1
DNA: TGTGCCAGCACTCAACTGACAGGGCCTCTGAACACTGAAGCTTTCTTT
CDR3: CASTQLTGPLNTEAFF

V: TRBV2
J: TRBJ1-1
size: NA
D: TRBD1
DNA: TGTGCCAGTCTGACAGGGGGAAACACTGAAGCTTTCTTT
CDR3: CASLTGGNTEAFF

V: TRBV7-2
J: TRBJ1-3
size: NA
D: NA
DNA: TGTGCCAGCAGCTTAGACGGTACCTCTGGAAACACCATATATTTT
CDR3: CASSLDGTSGNTIYF